Below are 27 T cell receptor beta chains sequenced from a single sample in a study of shared clonotypes between healthy human individuals. The repertoire was sequenced with immunoSEQ multiplex PCR; TCRdb's copy has only in-frame clones and lacks some. This table has around 180,000 clones, just under 95% appearing once. The sequenced sample consisted of naive CD4+ T cells sorted from blood. Subset reported: CD45RA+ positively selected. These TCRs come from a woman in her twenties or thirties in good health.

A single count supports this clone. The chain combines TRBV5-1 with TRBJ2-7; tentatively, D is TRBD1 (7 bases). The CDR3 totals 16 residues. Germline CDR1 reads SGHRS; CDR2 reads YFSETQ. V was clipped by 4 bases and J by 2 bases, with 19 bases between them. The CDR3 spells CASSPGTASVTYEQYF. CDR3 nucleotides: TGCGCCAGCAGCCCCGGGACAGCTAGCGTAACCTACGAGCAGTACTTC.

This rearrangement joins TRBV21-1 to TRBJ2-7. TRBV21-1 is termed a pseudogene. The CDR3 has 18 residues. CDR3 in DNA: TGTGCCAGCAGCAAAGAGGTGCACCCCGGGACGGCCTCCTACGAGCAGTACTTC. This sequence encodes CASSKEVHPGTASYEQYF.

The rearrangement links TRBV28 to TRBJ2-7, with D perhaps matching TRBD1 or TRBD2 (6 bases each). V lost 6 bases, J lost 3 bases, and 18 bases lay in between. The CDR3 is 15 amino acids. Germline V gene sequence: CDR1 MDHEN, CDR2 SYDVKM. In DNA form, the CDR3 reads TGTGCCAGCAGCGAGACGCGAAGGGGGGACTACGAGCAGTACTTC. Amino acid sequence: CASSETRRGDYEQYF.

This chain links TRBV7-2 with TRBJ2-7; a weak D match, TRBD1 (6 bases). Germline loops: CDR1 SGHTA, CDR2 FQGNSA. Trimming took off 3 bases at V and 1 base at J, with 16 bases between the two ends. This CDR3 is built from 16 residues. CDR3 residues: CASSLIGQGFSYEQYF. The CDR3 DNA reads TGTGCCAGCAGCTTGATAGGCCAGGGGTTTTCCTACGAGCAGTACTTC.

V is TRBV10-3 and J is TRBJ1-1; D is ambiguous. The germline V gene encodes CDR1 ENHRY and CDR2 SYGVKD. The CDR3 runs 13 residues. V was clipped by 11 bases and J by 4 bases, with 17 bases between them. For the CDR3, the DNA is TGTGCCTCCCGCGGGGATGCGAGCACTGAAGCTTTCTTT. It encodes CASRGDASTEAFF.

V gene TRBV27 combines with J gene TRBJ2-3; possibly TRBD1 or TRBD2 for D (6 bases each). The CDR3 runs 15 residues. The germline V and J ends were trimmed by 7 bases and 1 base, with 15 bases remaining between them. Germline V gene data show CDR1 as MNHEY and CDR2 as SMNVEV (reference sequence). The chain's CDR3 is CASTSFGGRTDTQYF. The CDR3, as DNA: TGTGCCAGCACCTCTTTTGGGGGGCGCACAGATACGCAGTATTTT.

The chain links TRBV2 to TRBJ2-7; possible D gene TRBD1, 7 bases. Germline assignment: CDR1 SNHLY and CDR2 FYNNEI. CDR3 length: 15 amino acids. Trimming shortened V by 4 bases and J by 9 bases, and 22 bases separated the two germline ends. CDR3 in DNA: TGTGCCAGCAGTGTTCGAGACAGGGCGCAGGGAGGGCAGTACTTC. It specifies CASSVRDRAQGGQYF.

This clone was found once. The V and J genes are TRBV5-1 and TRBJ1-6; 8 nucleotides line up with TRBD1. CDR1 is SGHRS, CDR2 YFSETQ, per germline. This CDR3 is 14 amino acids long. The V gene end was trimmed by 5 bases and the J gene end by 5 bases; junction bases not matched to a gene: 3. CDR3 bases: TGCGCCAGCAGTGCGGACAGGGATAATTCACCCCTCCACTTT. This encodes CASSADRDNSPLHF.

The rearrangement joins TRBV27 to TRBJ2-5, with 8 bases identical to TRBD1. The CDR3 consists of 14 residues. In germline, CDR1 is MNHEY, CDR2 SMNVEV (reference sequence). V shed 6 bases and J 4 bases; nucleotides not matched to a gene: 7. CDR3 sequence reads: CASSPRTGRETQYF. The CDR3 DNA reads TGTGCCAGCAGCCCCCGGACAGGGCGAGAGACCCAGTACTTC.

The gene calls are TRBV7-9 and TRBJ2-2, with D uncertain. The V end lost 6 bases, the J end lost 0 bases, and 11 bases lay between the germline ends. This CDR3 is built from 15 residues. In germline, CDR1 is SEHNR, CDR2 FQNEAQ (reference sequence). CDR3 nucleotides: TGTGCCAGCAGTACACAAAGAACGAACACCGGGGAGCTGTTTTTT. It is translated as CASSTQRTNTGELFF.

V and J are TRBV7-3 and TRBJ2-6; the match to TRBD1 covers 7 bases. J was trimmed by 3 bases and V by 5 bases; bases with no gene match: 4. This CDR3 is 15 amino acids long. Germline CDR1 is SGHTA and CDR2 is FQGTGA. The CDR3 loop reads CASSPQGDGANVLTF. The CDR3 nucleotides read TGTGCCAGCAGCCCCCAGGGGGATGGGGCCAACGTCCTGACTTTC.

This clone was recorded once. V and J are TRBV15 and TRBJ2-3; 9 bases match TRBD2. CDR3 length: 13 residues. V dropped 3 bases and J dropped 11; count of bases not matched to a gene: 6. From germline, CDR1 is LNHNV and CDR2 YYDKDF (reference sequence). CDR3 nucleotides: TGTGCCACCAGCAGTGGTACTAGCGGGCTGCAGTATTTT. This translates into CATSSGTSGLQYF.

This rearrangement joins TRBV28 to TRBJ2-5; TRBD2 matches 12 bases. The DNA end favors TRBJ2-7, so the J call may be wrong. CDR3 length: 15 amino acids. Per the germline V gene, CDR1 is MDHEN and CDR2 is SYDVKM. Here the CDR3 reads CASSLGLAGPYEQYF. CDR3 bases: TGTGCCAGCAGTTTAGGACTAGCGGGACCCTACGAGCAGTACTTC.

This chain uses TRBV7-2 with TRBJ2-7; 11 positions agree with TRBD2. There are 16 residues in the CDR3. Trimming took 6 bases from V and 1 from J; bases not matched to a gene: 8. Germline CDR1 is SGHTA and CDR2 is FQGNSA. CDR3 sequence reads: CASRQRLAGNSYEQYF. In DNA, the CDR3 is TGTGCCAGCAGACAGCGACTAGCGGGGAATTCCTACGAGCAGTACTTC.

The chain combines TRBV27 with TRBJ2-7; perhaps TRBD1 as D (6 bases). CDR1 and CDR2 from the germline V gene are MNHEY and SMNVEV (reference sequence). CDR3 length equals 13 residues. The germline V and J ends were trimmed by 4 bases and 2 bases, with 9 bases remaining between them. CDR3 loop: CASSSGQTYEQYF. The CDR3 region has the DNA TGTGCCAGCAGTTCAGGACAGACCTACGAGCAGTACTTC.

This sequence joins TRBV9 and TRBJ1-1; D gene unclear. CDR3 length: 15 amino acids. The V gene's germline CDR1 is SGDLS and CDR2 YYNGEE. V was trimmed by 0 bases and J by 0 bases, leaving 9 bases between them. For the CDR3, the DNA is TGTGCCAGCAGCGTAGGAGTGCTCATGAACACTGAAGCTTTCTTT. It translates to CASSVGVLMNTEAFF.

The chain uses TRBV5-1 and TRBJ2-2; D is ambiguous. Looked up from germline, CDR1 is SGHRS and CDR2 is YFSETQ. The CDR3 covers 15 residues. Trimming left V 0 bases short and J 0 bases short, with 6 bases between. This CDR3 reads CASSLEAANTGELFF. In DNA form, the CDR3 reads TGCGCCAGCAGCTTGGAGGCTGCGAACACCGGGGAGCTGTTTTTT. The variable domain in full, completed from reference TRBV5-1 and TRBJ2-2, reads KAGVTQTPRYLIKTRGQQVTLSCSPISGHRSVSWYQQTPGQGLQFLFEYFSETQRNKGNFPGRFSGRQFSNSRSEMNVSTLELGDSALYLCASSLEAANTGELFFGEGSRLTVL.

This chain uses TRBV28 with TRBJ2-1, with TRBD2 matching 8 bases. Trimming at V came to 11 bases and at J to 2 bases, leaving 5 bases not matched to a gene. The germline V gene has CDR1 MDHEN and CDR2 SYDVKM. The CDR3 contains 13 residues. In DNA, the CDR3 is TGTGCCCACGGGGGGGTACCCTACAATGAGCAGTTCTTC. Translated: CAHGGVPYNEQFF. Based on the CDR3 plus reference TRBV28 and TRBJ2-1, the full variable domain is DVKVTQSSRYLVKRTGEKVFLECVQDMDHENMFWYRQDPGLGLRLIYFSYDVKMKEKGDIPEGYSVSREKKERFSLILESASTNQTSMYLCAHGGVPYNEQFFGPGTRLTVL.

This sequence joins TRBV30 and TRBJ1-1; 7 bases are shared with TRBD1. Germline V gene sequence: CDR1 GTSNPN, CDR2 SVGIG (reference sequence). The CDR3 contains 14 residues. V lost 5 bases and J lost 0; bases outside the gene matches: 6. In nucleotides, the CDR3 is TGTGCCTGGGACAAGACAGGGATGAACACTGAAGCTTTCTTT. This gives the protein CAWDKTGMNTEAFF.

This chain joins TRBV7-2 and TRBJ1-5; TRBD1 matches at 7 bases. This CDR3 has 14 amino acids. J gave up 3 bases and V 4 bases, and 3 bases lay outside the gene matches. Germline V gene data show CDR1 as SGHTA and CDR2 as FQGNSA. The CDR3 sequence: CASSSGQINQPQHF. DNA of the CDR3: TGTGCCAGCAGCTCGGGACAGATCAATCAGCCCCAGCATTTT.

V usage is TRBV2 and J usage is TRBJ2-1; perhaps TRBD1 as D (6 bases). Trimming left V 4 bases short and J 3 bases short, with 10 bases between. CDR3 size: 14 residues. Germline V gene data show CDR1 as SNHLY and CDR2 as FYNNEI. CDR3 bases: TGTGCCAGCAGTGTACAGGGAAACTACAATGAGCAGTTCTTC. Its protein product is CASSVQGNYNEQFF.

This clone was counted once. V and J are TRBV5-1 and TRBJ2-5; D remains unclear. From germline, CDR1 is SGHRS and CDR2 YFSETQ. Trimming shortened V by 0 bases and J by 3 bases, and 9 bases separated the two germline ends. The CDR3 extends over 14 amino acids. CDR3 amino acids: CASSLGTGKETQYF. In DNA form, the CDR3 reads TGCGCCAGCAGCTTGGGGACCGGAAAAGAGACCCAGTACTTC.

This chain uses TRBV28 with TRBJ1-1, with a possible D match to TRBD1 (6 bases). The CDR3 covers 21 residues. Trimming cost V 4 bases and J 5 bases, with 35 bases left between them. CDR1 is MDHEN and CDR2 is SYDVKM in the germline V gene. This CDR3 reads CASSSPIWQGPAFDLETEAFF. The CDR3 bases are TGTGCCAGCAGTTCTCCTATTTGGCAGGGGCCCGCTTTTGATTTGGAGACTGAAGCTTTCTTT.

The rearrangement joins TRBV10-3 to TRBJ2-3; 9 bases are a match to TRBD2. This CDR3 is built from 14 residues. Germline values: CDR1 ENHRY, CDR2 SYGVKD. V lost 6 bases, J lost 1 base, and 2 bases stayed unmatched. The CDR3 nucleotides are TGTGCCATCAGGCAGCGGGAGGGCACAGATACGCAGTATTTT. Encoded protein: CAIRQREGTDTQYF.

The chain joins TRBV19 to TRBJ2-1, with D perhaps TRBD1 or TRBD2 (5 bases each). Trimming took off 5 bases at V and 6 bases at J, with 26 bases between the two ends. The germline V gene encodes CDR1 LNHDA and CDR2 SQIVND (reference sequence). The CDR3 runs 18 residues. The CDR3 loop is CASSSASQPLRGVNEQFF. CDR3 nucleotide sequence: TGTGCCAGTAGTTCAGCGTCCCAACCACTCCGAGGGGTCAATGAGCAGTTCTTC.

The CDR3 protein is CASSPGLAGQGSYEQYF. The CDR3 DNA follows: TGCGCCAGCAGCCCGGGACTAGCGGGACAAGGGTCCTACGAGCAGTACTTC. The chain combines TRBV5-1 with TRBJ2-7, with 13 positions matching TRBD2. The CDR3 is 17 residues long. CDR1 SGHRS and CDR2 YFSETQ come from the germline V gene. V trimming: 4 bases; J trimming: 1 base; junction bases outside the gene matches: 8.

The chain carries TRBV5-4 and TRBJ2-5; 9 bases align to TRBD1. The length of the CDR3 is 16 residues. CDR1 and CDR2 (germline): SGHNT, YYREEE (reference sequence). Germline trimming cut 2 bases from V and 2 bases from J; bases unmatched to any gene: 7. CDR3 in amino acids: CASSLLQGARQETQYF. CDR3 DNA sequence: TGTGCCAGCAGCTTACTACAGGGGGCGCGGCAAGAGACCCAGTACTTC. Full variable domain (missing parts from reference TRBV5-4 and TRBJ2-5): ETGVTQSPTHLIKTRGQQVTLRCSSQSGHNTVSWYQQALGQGPQFIFQYYREEENGRGNFPPRFSGLQFPNYSSELNVNALELDDSALYLCASSLLQGARQETQYFGPGTRLLVL.